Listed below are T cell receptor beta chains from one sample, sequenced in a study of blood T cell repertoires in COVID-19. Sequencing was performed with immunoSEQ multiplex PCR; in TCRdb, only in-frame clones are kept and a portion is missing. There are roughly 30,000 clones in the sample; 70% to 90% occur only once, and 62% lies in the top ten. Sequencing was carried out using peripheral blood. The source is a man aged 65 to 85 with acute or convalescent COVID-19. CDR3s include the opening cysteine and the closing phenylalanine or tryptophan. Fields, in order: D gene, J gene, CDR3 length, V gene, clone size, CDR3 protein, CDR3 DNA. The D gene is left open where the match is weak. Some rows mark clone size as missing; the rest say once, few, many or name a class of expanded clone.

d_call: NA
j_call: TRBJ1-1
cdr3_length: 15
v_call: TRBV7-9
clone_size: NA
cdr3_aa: CASSYAGGAETEAFF
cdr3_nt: TGTGCCAGCAGTTACGCTGGGGGCGCGGAGACTGAAGCTTTCTTT

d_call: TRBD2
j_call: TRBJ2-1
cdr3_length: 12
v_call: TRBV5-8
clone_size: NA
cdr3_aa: CASRRDYGEQFF
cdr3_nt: TGTGCCAGCAGACGGGACTACGGTGAGCAGTTCTTC

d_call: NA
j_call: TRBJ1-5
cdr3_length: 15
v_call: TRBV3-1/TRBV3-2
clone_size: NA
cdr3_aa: CASSPVGGGNQPQHF
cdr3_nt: TGTGCCAGCAGCCCTGTTGGGGGGGGCAATCAGCCCCAGCATTTT

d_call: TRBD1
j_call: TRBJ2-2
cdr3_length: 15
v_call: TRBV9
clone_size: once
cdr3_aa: CASRTGTANTGELFF
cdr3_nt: TGTGCCAGCAGAACGGGGACAGCGAACACCGGGGAGCTGTTTTTT

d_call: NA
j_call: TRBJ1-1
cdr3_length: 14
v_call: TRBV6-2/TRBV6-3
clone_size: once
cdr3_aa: CASSYSGGITEAFF
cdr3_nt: TGTGCCAGCAGTTACTCAGGAGGGATCACTGAAGCTTTCTTT

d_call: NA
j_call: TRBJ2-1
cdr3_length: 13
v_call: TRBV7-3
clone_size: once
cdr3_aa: CASSDNAYNEQFF
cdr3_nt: TGTGCCAGCAGCGACAACGCCTACAATGAGCAGTTCTTC

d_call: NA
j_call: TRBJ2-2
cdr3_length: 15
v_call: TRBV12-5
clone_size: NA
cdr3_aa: CASGLGSEYTGELFF
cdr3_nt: TGTGCTAGTGGTTTGGGGTCCGAGTACACCGGGGAGCTGTTTTTT

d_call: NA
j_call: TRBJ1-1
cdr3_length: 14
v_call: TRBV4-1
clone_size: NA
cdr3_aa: CASSHQGMPSEAFF
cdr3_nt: TGCGCCAGCAGCCACCAGGGGATGCCTTCCGAAGCTTTCTTT

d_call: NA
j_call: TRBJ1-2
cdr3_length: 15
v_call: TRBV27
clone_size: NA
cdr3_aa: CASSSVPGRAYGYTF
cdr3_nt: TGTGCCAGCAGTTCCGTCCCTGGGCGAGCCTATGGCTACACCTTC

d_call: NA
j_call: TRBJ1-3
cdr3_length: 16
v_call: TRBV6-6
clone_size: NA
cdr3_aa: CASSPAGSASGNTIYF
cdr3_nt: TGTGCCAGCTCCCCGGCAGGTTCAGCCTCTGGAAACACCATATATTTT

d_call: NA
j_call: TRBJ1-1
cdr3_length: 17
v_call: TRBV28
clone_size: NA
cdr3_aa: CASSRQGRGDSVLGAFF
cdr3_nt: TGTGCCAGCAGTCGGCAGGGGCGGGGGGATTCGGTGCTTGGCGCTTTCTTT

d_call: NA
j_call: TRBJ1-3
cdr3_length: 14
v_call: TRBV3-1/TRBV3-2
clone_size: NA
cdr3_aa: CASSQDMSGNTIYF
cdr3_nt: TGTGCCAGCAGCCAAGATATGTCTGGAAACACCATATATTTT

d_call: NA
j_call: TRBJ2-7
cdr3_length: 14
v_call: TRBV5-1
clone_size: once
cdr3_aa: CASSLYVASYEQYF
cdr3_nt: TGCGCCAGCAGCTTGTACGTAGCCTCCTACGAGCAGTACTTC

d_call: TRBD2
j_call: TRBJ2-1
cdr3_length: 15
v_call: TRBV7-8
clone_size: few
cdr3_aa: CASSLRREGRAEQFF
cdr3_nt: TGTGCCAGCAGCTTACGGCGGGAGGGCCGTGCTGAGCAGTTCTTC

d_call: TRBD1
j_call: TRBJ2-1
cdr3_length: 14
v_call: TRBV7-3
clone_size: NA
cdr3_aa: CASSLRQGYNEQFF
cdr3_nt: TGTGCCAGCAGCTTAAGACAGGGATACAATGAGCAGTTCTTC

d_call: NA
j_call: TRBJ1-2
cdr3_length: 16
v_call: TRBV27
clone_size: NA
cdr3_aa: CASSLSTGGANYGYTF
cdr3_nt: TGTGCCAGCAGTTTATCGACGGGGGGCGCTAACTATGGCTACACCTTC

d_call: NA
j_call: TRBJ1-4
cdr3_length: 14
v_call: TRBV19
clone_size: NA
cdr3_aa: CASHRAWTNEKLFF
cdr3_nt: TGTGCCAGTCACAGGGCGTGGACTAATGAAAAACTGTTTTTT

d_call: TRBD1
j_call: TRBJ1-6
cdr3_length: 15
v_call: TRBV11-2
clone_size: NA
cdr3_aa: CASSLFRDRGSPLHF
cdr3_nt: TGTGCCAGCAGCTTATTTCGAGACAGGGGCTCACCCCTCCACTTT